These 18 T cell receptor beta chains came from one sample sequenced in a study of CD8 T cells in Susac syndrome (dated by TCRdb to between 2018 and 2020). The library was produced with the immunoSEQ multiplex PCR assay. RNA was extracted with the RNeasy kit and about 0.45 to 1 ug was reverse transcribed using random hexamers. TCRdb cleaned the public reads at Q25 with fastp, built clones with MiXCR and kept in-frame beta chains. Rows are combined by CDR3 protein, so each entry shows the most common genes and DNA. The sample records fewer than 200,000 distinct CDR3 sequences, around 96% of which are singletons. The ten largest clones capture approximately 0.098% of the sample. The sample was CD4+ T cells from PBMCs. Receptors originate from a human donor in good health.

The chain uses TRBV4-3 and TRBJ2-3; D is uncertain. CDR1 is LGHNA and CDR2 is YSLEER in the germline V gene. V was cut by 4 bases and J by 5 bases, with 16 bases left in between. This CDR3 is 15 amino acids long. The CDR3 spells CASSRKGPEGDTQYF. The CDR3 DNA reads TGCGCCAGCAGCCGGAAAGGGCCCGAAGGAGATACGCAGTATTTT.

This clonotype was observed a few times. The J gene is TRBJ2-2, the V gene TRBV18; D might be TRBD1 (5 bases). The V end lost 6 bases, the J end lost 8 bases, and 10 bases lay between the germline ends. This CDR3 has 12 residues. Germline CDR1 KGHSH, CDR2 LQKENI. CDR3 sequence: CASSPRTGELFF. CDR3 nucleotide sequence: TGTGCCAGCTCTCCGAGGACAGGGGAGCTGTTTTTT.

The chain links TRBV20-1 to TRBJ1-1; D is uncertain. Trimming left V 3 bases short and J 0 bases short, with 8 bases between. This CDR3 spans 13 amino acids. Germline V CDR1 and CDR2: DFQATT, SNEGSKA (reference sequence). The CDR3: CSASEELNTEAFF. CDR3 coding DNA: TGCAGTGCTAGTGAGGAGTTGAACACTGAAGCTTTCTTT.

V usage is TRBV29-1 and J usage is TRBJ1-5; D unresolved. This CDR3 region has 12 residues. CDR1 and CDR2 (germline): SQVTM, ANQGSEA. V lost 4 bases and J lost 4, with 8 bases in between. The CDR3, as DNA: TGCAGCGTTGGCGAGTCGAATCAGCCCCAGCATTTT. Residues: CSVGESNQPQHF. Drawing the rest from reference TRBV29-1 and TRBJ1-5, the complete variable domain is SAVISQKPSRDICQRGTSLTIQCQVDSQVTMMFWYRQQPGQSLTLIATANQGSEATYESGFVIDKFPISRPNLTFSTLTVSNMSPEDSSIYLCSVGESNQPQHFGDGTRLSIL.

This clonotype turned up a few times. The CDR3 spells CASSPNPGQADTQYF. As DNA, the CDR3 is TGTGCCAGCAGCCCAAATCCCGGACAAGCAGATACGCAGTATTTT. The V call is TRBV7-9, the J call TRBJ2-3; D might be TRBD1 (5 bases). This CDR3 spans 15 amino acids. Germline CDR1 SEHNR, CDR2 FQNEAQ (reference sequence). With 5 bases removed from V and 4 bases from J, the gap between germline ends came to 16 bases.

The sample holds one count of this clonotype. This sequence joins TRBV20-1 and TRBJ2-1; D is possibly TRBD2 (6 bases). The CDR3 contains 14 residues. CDR1 and CDR2 (germline): DFQATT, SNEGSKA (reference sequence). Trimming took 5 bases from V and 1 from J, leaving 12 bases between them. Here the CDR3 reads CSAATRRSYNEQFF. The CDR3 nucleotides read TGCAGTGCTGCGACTAGACGGTCCTACAATGAGCAGTTCTTC.

The rearrangement links TRBV14 to TRBJ1-2; D unclear. This CDR3 spans 14 amino acids. V lost 1 base to trimming and J lost 4 bases, with 10 bases between them. Germline assignment: CDR1 SGHDN and CDR2 FVKESK. This CDR3 is CASSQGERAYGYTF. CDR3 in DNA: TGTGCCAGCAGCCAAGGGGAGAGGGCCTATGGCTACACCTTC.

The chain links TRBV30 to TRBJ2-1, with 7 bases identical to TRBD2. J lost 7 bases, V lost 0 bases, and 12 bases had no gene match. The CDR3 is 16 amino acids. Germline V gene data show CDR1 as GTSNPN and CDR2 as SVGIG (reference sequence). The CDR3 protein is CAWSVGLGNGRNEQFF. The CDR3 coding sequence is TGTGCCTGGAGTGTTGGACTAGGGAACGGTAGGAATGAGCAGTTCTTC. The whole variable domain, remainder taken from reference TRBV30 and TRBJ2-1, is SQTIHQWPATLVQPVGSPLSLECTVEGTSNPNLYWYRQAAGRGLQLLFYSVGIGQISSEVPQNLSASRPQDRQFILSSKKLLLSDSGFYLCAWSVGLGNGRNEQFFGPGTRLTVL.

The chain links TRBV14 to TRBJ2-1; D not certain. V dropped 4 bases and J dropped 4 bases, with 11 bases sitting between them. Germline V gene lookup returns CDR1 SGHDN and CDR2 FVKESK. This CDR3 has 14 amino acids. The CDR3 DNA reads TGTGCCAGCAGCCGAGCGACCTCTTACAATGAGCAGTTCTTC. This gives the protein CASSRATSYNEQFF.

The table lists this clonotype with a count of one. The V and J genes are TRBV5-1 and TRBJ2-5; 7 nucleotides agree with TRBD1. The CDR3 is made up of 16 amino acids. J was trimmed by 1 base and V by 3 bases; bases with no gene match: 9. Germline V lookup: CDR1 SGHRS, CDR2 YFSETQ. CDR3 loop: CASSSTGNHPQETQYF. In DNA form, the CDR3 reads TGCGCCAGCAGCTCGACAGGGAACCATCCCCAAGAGACCCAGTACTTC.

The J gene is TRBJ2-6, the V gene TRBV6-5; D is uncertain. Per germline, CDR1 MNHEY and CDR2 SVGAGI. CDR3 length: 16 amino acids. V was shortened by 2 bases and J by 2 bases, with 10 bases between the two germline ends. The CDR3 is CASSYSMVPGANVLTF. CDR3 nucleotide sequence: TGTGCCAGCAGTTACAGTATGGTACCTGGGGCCAACGTCCTGACTTTC.

The chain links TRBV28 to TRBJ1-1; no clear D gene. Germline CDR1 reads MDHEN; CDR2 reads SYDVKM. V gave up 0 bases and J gave up 0 bases, with 5 bases separating them. The CDR3 is 14 amino acids. CDR3 in DNA: TGTGCCAGCAGTTTATGGATTGTGAACACTGAAGCTTTCTTT. The encoded protein is CASSLWIVNTEAFF.

The V call is TRBV30, the J call TRBJ1-2, with 7 bases identical to TRBD1. The CDR3 spans 12 residues. In germline, CDR1 is GTSNPN, CDR2 SVGIG (reference sequence). V was clipped by 5 bases and J by 4 bases; unmatched bases: 4. The DNA of the CDR3 is TGTGCCTGGGTAGGGGGCGCCTATGGCTACACCTTC. It yields the protein CAWVGGAYGYTF.

V gene TRBV20-1 combines with J gene TRBJ1-2; tentative D call: TRBD1 (5 bases). V was shortened by 6 bases and J by 2 bases, with 13 bases between the two germline ends. The CDR3 is made up of 13 amino acids. CDR1 and CDR2 (germline): DFQATT, SNEGSKA (reference sequence). The CDR3 region is CSATDRLNYGYTF. The CDR3 DNA reads TGCAGTGCCACCGACAGACTCAACTATGGCTACACCTTC.

The chain is built from TRBV20-1 and TRBJ2-6; D gene unclear. V was clipped by 4 bases and J by 0 bases, with 10 bases between them. The CDR3 has 15 amino acids. CDR1 is DFQATT, CDR2 SNEGSKA, per germline (reference sequence). The CDR3 DNA reads as TGCAGTGCTAAAGAAGGACCCTCTGGGGCCAACGTCCTGACTTTC. Translation gives CSAKEGPSGANVLTF.

The V and J genes are TRBV12-3 or TRBV12-4 and TRBJ2-2; unclear D gene. V was shortened by 6 bases and J by 6 bases, with 8 bases between the two germline ends. The CDR3 totals 12 residues. The CDR3 region is CASRTNAGELFF. The CDR3, as DNA: TGTGCCAGCAGAACCAATGCCGGGGAGCTGTTTTTT.

V is TRBV5-1 and J is TRBJ2-1, with 13 bases that match TRBD2. The CDR3 runs to 16 residues. The J segment lost 7 bases and the V segment lost 5 bases, leaving 9 bases of the junction unmatched. CDR1 is SGHRS and CDR2 is YFSETQ in the germline V gene. The CDR3 DNA reads as TGCGCCAGCAGGTCTACCGGGACTAGCGGGATAAATGAGCAGTTCTTC. Translating it yields CASRSTGTSGINEQFF. Together with reference TRBV5-1 and TRBJ2-1, the CDR3 gives the full variable domain: KAGVTQTPRYLIKTRGQQVTLSCSPISGHRSVSWYQQTPGQGLQFLFEYFSETQRNKGNFPGRFSGRQFSNSRSEMNVSTLELGDSALYLCASRSTGTSGINEQFFGPGTRLTVL.

The genes are TRBV29-1 and TRBJ1-2; D is unclear. Trimming left V 6 bases short and J 6 bases short, with 17 bases between. CDR3 length: 13 residues. Germline V lookup: CDR1 SQVTM, CDR2 ANQGSEA. CDR3: CSVLTDPYHGYTF. The CDR3 DNA follows: TGCAGCGTCCTTACGGATCCTTACCATGGCTACACCTTC.